The clone carrying this T cell receptor beta chain was recorded many times. The antigen is undetermined. This CDR3 is 16 amino acids long. Germline CDR1 is SEHNR and CDR2 is FQNEAQ (reference sequence). V dropped 3 bases and J dropped 0 bases, with 9 bases sitting between them. Broader study findings: Tumor memory CD4+ T cell TCR gene usage clustered with blood and lymph node memory CD4+ cells and lymph node naive CD4+ cells. Tumor Tregs overlapped most with tumor, then blood, naive CD4+ cells.

Semi-nested PCR with Nested Universal Primer A followed constant-region reverse priming of full-length variable regions. TCRdb called the 5' RACE reads again in MiXCR, with one record for every CDR3 protein. The table includes more than 55,000 distinct CDR3 sequences, about 25% detected once. Cells sorted as Tregs were CD4+, CD25+ and CD127-/low. Sample: tumor-infiltrating Tregs sorted from the breast tumor. The chain links TRBV7-9 to TRBJ1-6; D uncertain. The sequence was obtained from a female donor with breast cancer. CDR3 in amino acids: CASSFGMSSYNSPLHF. The CDR3 DNA is TGTGCCAGCAGCTTCGGGATGAGCTCCTATAATTCACCCCTCCACTTT.